This T cell receptor beta chain was identified in a study of blood T cell repertoires in COVID-19. Whole-study context: Specimens from acute and convalescent COVID-19 originated in the United States, Italy and Spain. T cells, B-cell-depleted T cells, or PBMCs provided the cDNA or gDNA that served as material.

As handled by the study authors: Reference gene primer amplification in the assay estimated nucleated cell counts. Sequencing was performed with immunoSEQ multiplex PCR; in TCRdb, only in-frame clones are kept and a portion is missing. That table furnishes V, J and clone size, whereas the DNA furnished D and trimming. In the table there are roughly 220,000 clones, 75% to 85% of which are singletons. Trimming took off 5 bases at V and 4 bases at J, with 15 bases between the two ends. CDR3 length equals 15 residues. Germline V lookup: CDR1 SGHTA, CDR2 FQGNSA. The sample comprised peripheral blood. This clonotype was sampled from a woman aged 40 to 50 who had recovered from COVID-19. V usage is TRBV7-2 and J usage is TRBJ1-5, with D possibly being TRBD1 (5 bases). The CDR3 sequence: CASSKMTANNQPQHF. CDR3 nucleotide sequence: TGTGCCAGCAGCAAAATGACAGCCAATAATCAGCCCCAGCATTTT.